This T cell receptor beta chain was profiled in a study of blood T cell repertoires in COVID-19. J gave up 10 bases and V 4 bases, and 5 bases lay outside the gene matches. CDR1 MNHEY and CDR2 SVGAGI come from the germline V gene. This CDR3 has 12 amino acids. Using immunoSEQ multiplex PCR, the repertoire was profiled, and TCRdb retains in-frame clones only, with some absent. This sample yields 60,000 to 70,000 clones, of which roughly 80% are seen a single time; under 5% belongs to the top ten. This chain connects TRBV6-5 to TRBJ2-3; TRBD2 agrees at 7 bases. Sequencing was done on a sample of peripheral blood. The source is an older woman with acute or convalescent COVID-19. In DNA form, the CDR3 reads TGTGCCAGCAGTTCGACTAGCCGGGCGCAGTATTTT. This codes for CASSSTSRAQYF.